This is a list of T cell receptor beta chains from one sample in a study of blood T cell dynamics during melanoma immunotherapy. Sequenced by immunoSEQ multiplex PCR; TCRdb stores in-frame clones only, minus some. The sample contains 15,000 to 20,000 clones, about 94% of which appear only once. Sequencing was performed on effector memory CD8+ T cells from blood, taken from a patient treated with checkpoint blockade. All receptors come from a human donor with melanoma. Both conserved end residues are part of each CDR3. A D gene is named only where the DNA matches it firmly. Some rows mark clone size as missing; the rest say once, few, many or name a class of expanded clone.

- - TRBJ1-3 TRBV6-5 TGTGCCAGCAGTTACTCGGCCGGCTCTGGAAACACCATATATTTT CASSYSAGSGNTIYF
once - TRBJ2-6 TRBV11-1 TGTGCCAGCAGACAAAGTCGGGCCAACGTCCTGACTTTC CASRQSRANVLTF
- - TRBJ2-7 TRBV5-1 TGCGCCAGCAGCTTGGAGATGGACGAGCAGTACTTC CASSLEMDEQYF
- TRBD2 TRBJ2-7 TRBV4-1 TGCGCCAGCAGCCAACGGGGAGCGGGAGTGGGCGAGCAGTACTTC CASSQRGAGVGEQYF
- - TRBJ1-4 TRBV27 TGTGCCAGCAGTTTATCCAGGGAAGGAGATCTGTTTTTT CASSLSREGDLFF
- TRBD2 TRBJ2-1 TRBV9 TGTGCCAGCAGCTCGACTAGCCAGAATGAGCAGTTCTTC CASSSTSQNEQFF
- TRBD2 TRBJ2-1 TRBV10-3 TGTGCCATCAGTGACTCCCTTAGCGGGAGGGCCCTCGATGAGCAGTTCTTC CAISDSLSGRALDEQFF
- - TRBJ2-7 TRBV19 TGTGCCAGTAAGGCTGTGGGGGAGGCTCGGGAGCAGTACTTC CASKAVGEAREQYF
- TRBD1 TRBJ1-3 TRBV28 TGTGCCAGCAGTTTACCGGGACAGATATGGAACACCATATATTTT CASSLPGQIWNTIYF
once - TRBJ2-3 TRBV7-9 TGTGCCAGCAGCCCCTGGGACTCCTCTAGCACAGATACGCAGTATTTT CASSPWDSSSTDTQYF
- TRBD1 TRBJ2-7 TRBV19 TGTGCCAGTAGTTCCCGGACAGGGCGCGAGCAGTACTTC CASSSRTGREQYF
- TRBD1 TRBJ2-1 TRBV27 TGTGCCAGCAGTTTGGACAGGGGGTTCGCCGAGCAGTTCTTC CASSLDRGFAEQFF
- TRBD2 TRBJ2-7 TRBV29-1 TGCAGCGCGCGAGCGGGAGATCGACGCGAGCAGTACTTC CSARAGDRREQYF
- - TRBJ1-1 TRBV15 TGTGCCACCAGCAGAGACAGGGGCCGATATATGAACACTGAAGCTTTCTTT CATSRDRGRYMNTEAFF
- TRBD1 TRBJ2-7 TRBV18 TGTGCCAGCTCACCACCCAGGACAGGGGATTGGGAGCAGTACTTC CASSPPRTGDWEQYF
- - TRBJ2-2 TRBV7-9 TGTGCCAGCAGCTTCCCGCATAAGTCCGCGAACACCGGGGAGCTGTTTTTT CASSFPHKSANTGELFF
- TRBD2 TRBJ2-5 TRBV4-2 TGTGCCAGCAGCCAAGACCAGGGACTAGCGGGAGGAGAGACCCAGTACTTC CASSQDQGLAGGETQYF
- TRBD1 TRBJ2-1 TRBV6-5 TGTGCCAGCAGTGAGACAGGGGATGACAATGAGCAGTTCTTC CASSETGDDNEQFF
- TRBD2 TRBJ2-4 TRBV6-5 TGTGCCAGCAGCTTAACCCGGGAGGGCCGTAACATTCAGTACTTC CASSLTREGRNIQYF
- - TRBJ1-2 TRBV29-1 TGCAGCTACGTTGATCGGGGGCATGGCTACACCTTC CSYVDRGHGYTF
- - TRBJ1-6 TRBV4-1 TGCGCCAGCAGCCAAGATTCGGGGGACTCCTATAATTCACCCCTCCACTTT CASSQDSGDSYNSPLHF
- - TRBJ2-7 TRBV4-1 TGCGCCAGCAGCCAAGATGTAGCGCCCTCCTACGAGCAGTACTTC CASSQDVAPSYEQYF
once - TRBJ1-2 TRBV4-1 TGCGCCAGCAGCCAAGAGGGAGGGGATTCATTCTCGAGCTACACCTTC CASSQEGGDSFSSYTF
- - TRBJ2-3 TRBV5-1 TGCGCCAGCAGCCCGGGCGGATTCACAGATACGCAGTATTTT CASSPGGFTDTQYF
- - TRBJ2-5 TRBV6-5 TGTGCCACCACCCCCCGGAAGGGCAGGGAAGAGACCCAGTACTTC CATTPRKGREETQYF
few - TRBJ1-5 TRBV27 TGTGCCAGCAGTTTATCGGGCAATCAGCCCCAGCATTTT CASSLSGNQPQHF
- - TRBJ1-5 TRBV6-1 TGTGCCAGCAGTGATTGGGCGGTCAATCAGCCCCAGCATTTT CASSDWAVNQPQHF
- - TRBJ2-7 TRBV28 TGTGCCAGCAGTTTAATCCCAGGGGCTTACGAGCAGTACTTC CASSLIPGAYEQYF
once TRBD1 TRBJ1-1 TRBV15 TGTGCCACCAGCAGACGCGGACAGGGGGCTGAAGCTTTCTTT CATSRRGQGAEAFF
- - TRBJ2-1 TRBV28 TGTGCCAGCAGTGAACCTTTATACAATGAGCAGTTCTTC CASSEPLYNEQFF
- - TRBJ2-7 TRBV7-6 TGTGCCAGCAGCTCGGACGGAGCCTACGAGCAGTACTTC CASSSDGAYEQYF
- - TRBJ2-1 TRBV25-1 TGTGCCAGCAGTGAATATGACAGTTGGGACAATGAGCAGTTCTTC CASSEYDSWDNEQFF
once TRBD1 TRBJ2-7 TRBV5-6 TGTGCCAGCAGCTGGGGGACAGGGAGCCGCGAGCAGTACTTC CASSWGTGSREQYF
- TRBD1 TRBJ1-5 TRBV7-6 TGTGCCAGCAGCTTACGGACAGGGGAAGGCAATCAGCCCCAGCATTTT CASSLRTGEGNQPQHF
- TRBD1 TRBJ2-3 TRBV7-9 TGTGCCAGCAGCTCCGCCGGGACAGGGGGGTTTGGCACGCAGTATTTT CASSSAGTGGFGTQYF
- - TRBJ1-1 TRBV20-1 TGCAGTGCTAGAGATCGAAGGAGGGCTTTCTTT CSARDRRRAFF
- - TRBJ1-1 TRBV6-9 TGTGCCAGCAGTTATCAGGAGAACACTGAAGCTTTCTTT CASSYQENTEAFF